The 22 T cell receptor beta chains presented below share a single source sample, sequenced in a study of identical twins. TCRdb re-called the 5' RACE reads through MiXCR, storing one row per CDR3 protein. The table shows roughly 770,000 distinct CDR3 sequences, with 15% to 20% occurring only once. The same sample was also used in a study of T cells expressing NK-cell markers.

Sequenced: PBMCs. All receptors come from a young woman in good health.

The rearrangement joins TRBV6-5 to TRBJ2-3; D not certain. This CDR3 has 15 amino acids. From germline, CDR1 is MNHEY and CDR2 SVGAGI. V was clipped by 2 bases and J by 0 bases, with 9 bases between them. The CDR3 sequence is CASSYTPASTDTQYF. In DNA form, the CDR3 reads TGTGCCAGCAGTTACACCCCAGCTAGCACAGATACGCAGTATTTT.

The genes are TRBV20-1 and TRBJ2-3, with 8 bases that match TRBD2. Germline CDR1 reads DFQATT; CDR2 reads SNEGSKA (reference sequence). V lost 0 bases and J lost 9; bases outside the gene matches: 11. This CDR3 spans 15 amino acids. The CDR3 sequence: CSARDHGRASPTQYF. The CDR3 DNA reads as TGCAGTGCTAGAGATCACGGGAGGGCCAGCCCCACGCAGTATTTT.

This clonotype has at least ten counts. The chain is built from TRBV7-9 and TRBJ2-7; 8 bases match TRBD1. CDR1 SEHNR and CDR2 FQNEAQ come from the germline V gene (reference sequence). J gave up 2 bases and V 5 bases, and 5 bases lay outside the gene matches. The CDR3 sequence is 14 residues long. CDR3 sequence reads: CASSTTGVTYEQYF. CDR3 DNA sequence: TGTGCCAGCAGCACGACAGGGGTAACCTACGAGCAGTACTTC.

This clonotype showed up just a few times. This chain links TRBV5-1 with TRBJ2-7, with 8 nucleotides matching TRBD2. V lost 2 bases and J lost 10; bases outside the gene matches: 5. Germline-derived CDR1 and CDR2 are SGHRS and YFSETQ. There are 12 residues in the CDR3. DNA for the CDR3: TGCGCCAGCAGCTTTAGCGGGGAACGCCAGTACTTC. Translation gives CASSFSGERQYF.

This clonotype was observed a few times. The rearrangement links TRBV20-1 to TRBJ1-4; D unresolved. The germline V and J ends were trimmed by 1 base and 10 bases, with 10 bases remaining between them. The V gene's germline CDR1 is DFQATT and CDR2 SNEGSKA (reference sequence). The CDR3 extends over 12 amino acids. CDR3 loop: CSARVHELKLFF. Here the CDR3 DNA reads TGCAGTGCTAGAGTCCACGAGTTAAAACTGTTTTTT.

The CDR3 region has the DNA TGCAGTGCGAGCCATAGCGGGGGGGCGGGAGATACGCAGTATTTT. It yields the protein CSASHSGGAGDTQYF. This chain connects TRBV20-1 to TRBJ2-3; TRBD2 matches at 11 bases. CDR1 DFQATT and CDR2 SNEGSKA come from the germline V gene (reference sequence). This CDR3 has 15 residues. V gave up 6 bases and J gave up 5 bases; unmatched junction bases: 10.

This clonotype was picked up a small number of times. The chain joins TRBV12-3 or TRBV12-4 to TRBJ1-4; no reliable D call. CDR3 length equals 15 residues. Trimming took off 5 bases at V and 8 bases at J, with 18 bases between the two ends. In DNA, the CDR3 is TGTGCCAGCAGTCTACGATCCTGGGTTCGCGAAAAACTGTTTTTT. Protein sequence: CASSLRSWVREKLFF.

CDR3 coding DNA: TGCGCCAGCAGCCAAGACTGGACTAGCGGGAGCACTGGGTATTCGTCCCAGTACTTC. Encoded protein: CASSQDWTSGSTGYSSQYF. The rearrangement uses TRBV4-1 and TRBJ2-5; TRBD2 agrees at 13 bases. The germline V gene encodes CDR1 MGHRA and CDR2 YSYEKL. The CDR3 runs to 19 residues. V shed 0 bases, J shed 9 bases, and the junction held 16 bases outside the gene matches.

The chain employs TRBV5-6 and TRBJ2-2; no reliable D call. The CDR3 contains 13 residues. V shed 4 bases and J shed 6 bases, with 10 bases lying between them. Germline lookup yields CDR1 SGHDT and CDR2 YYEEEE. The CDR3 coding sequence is TGTGCCAGCAGCCTCCATCACGCCGGGGAGCTGTTTTTT. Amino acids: CASSLHHAGELFF. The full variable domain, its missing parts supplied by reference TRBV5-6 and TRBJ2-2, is DAGVTQSPTHLIKTRGQQVTLRCSPKSGHDTVSWYQQALGQGPQFIFQYYEEEERQRGNFPDRFSGHQFPNYSSELNVNALLLGDSALYLCASSLHHAGELFFGEGSRLTVL.

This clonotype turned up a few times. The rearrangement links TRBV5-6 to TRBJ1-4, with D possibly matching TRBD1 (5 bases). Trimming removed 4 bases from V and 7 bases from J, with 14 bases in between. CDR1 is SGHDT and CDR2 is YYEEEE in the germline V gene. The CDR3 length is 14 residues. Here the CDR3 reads CASSPGARVEKLFF. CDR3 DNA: TGTGCCAGCAGCCCCGGGGCTAGGGTTGAAAAACTGTTTTTT.

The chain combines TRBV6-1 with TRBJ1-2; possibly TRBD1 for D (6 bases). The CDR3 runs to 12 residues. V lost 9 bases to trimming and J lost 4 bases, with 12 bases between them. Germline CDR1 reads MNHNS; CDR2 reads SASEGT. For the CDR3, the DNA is TGTGCCAGTAATACAGGGACCTATGGCTACACCTTC. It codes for CASNTGTYGYTF.

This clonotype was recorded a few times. The DNA of the CDR3 is TGTGCCAGCCTAGCGGGAGGGCCGAATGAGCAGTTCTTC. Translation gives CASLAGGPNEQFF. The V call is TRBV6-1, the J call TRBJ2-1; 12 bases match TRBD2. The J segment lost 7 bases and the V segment lost 8 bases, leaving 3 bases of the junction unmatched. Per the germline V gene, CDR1 is MNHNS and CDR2 is SASEGT. The CDR3 is made up of 13 amino acids.

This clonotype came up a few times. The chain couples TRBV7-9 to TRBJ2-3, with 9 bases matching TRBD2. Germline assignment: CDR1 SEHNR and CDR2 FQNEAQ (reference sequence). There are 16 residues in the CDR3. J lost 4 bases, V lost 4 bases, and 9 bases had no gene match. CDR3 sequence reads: CASSSPPGLAADTQYF. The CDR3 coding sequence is TGTGCCAGCAGCTCCCCGCCGGGACTAGCAGCAGATACGCAGTATTTT.

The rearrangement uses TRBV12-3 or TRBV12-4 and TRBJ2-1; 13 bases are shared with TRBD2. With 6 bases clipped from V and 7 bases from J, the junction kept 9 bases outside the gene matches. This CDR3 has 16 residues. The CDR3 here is CASSPPLAGGPNEQFF. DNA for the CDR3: TGTGCCAGCAGCCCTCCACTAGCGGGAGGGCCTAATGAGCAGTTCTTC.

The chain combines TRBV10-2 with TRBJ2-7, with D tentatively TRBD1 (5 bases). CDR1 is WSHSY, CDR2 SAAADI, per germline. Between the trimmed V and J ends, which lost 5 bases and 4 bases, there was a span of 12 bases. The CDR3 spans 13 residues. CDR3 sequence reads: CASSYAGSYEQYF. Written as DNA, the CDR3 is TGCGCCAGCAGTTATGCAGGGTCTTACGAGCAGTACTTC.

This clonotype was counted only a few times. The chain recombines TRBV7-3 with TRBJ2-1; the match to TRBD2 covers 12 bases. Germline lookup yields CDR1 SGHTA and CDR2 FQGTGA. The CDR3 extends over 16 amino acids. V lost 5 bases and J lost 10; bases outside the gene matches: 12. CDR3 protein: CASSRGASGGASEQFF. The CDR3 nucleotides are TGTGCCAGCAGCCGCGGGGCTAGCGGGGGGGCCTCGGAGCAGTTCTTC.

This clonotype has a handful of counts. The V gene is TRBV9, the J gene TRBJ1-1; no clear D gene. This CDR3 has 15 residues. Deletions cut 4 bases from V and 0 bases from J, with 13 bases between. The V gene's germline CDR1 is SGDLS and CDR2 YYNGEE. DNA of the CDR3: TGTGCCAGCAGCCCCGTGCTGTCCATGAACACTGAAGCTTTCTTT. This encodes CASSPVLSMNTEAFF.

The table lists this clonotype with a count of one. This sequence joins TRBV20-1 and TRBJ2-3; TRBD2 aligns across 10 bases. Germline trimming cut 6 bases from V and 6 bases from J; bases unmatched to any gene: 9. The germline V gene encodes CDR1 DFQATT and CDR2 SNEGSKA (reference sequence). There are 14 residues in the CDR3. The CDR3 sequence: CSAPRTSGFDTQYF. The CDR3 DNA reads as TGCAGTGCCCCCAGGACTAGCGGTTTTGATACGCAGTATTTT.

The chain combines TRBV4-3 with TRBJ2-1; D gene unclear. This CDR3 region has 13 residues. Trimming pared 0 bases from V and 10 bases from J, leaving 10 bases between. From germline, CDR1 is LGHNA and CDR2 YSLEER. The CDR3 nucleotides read TGCGCCAGCAGCCAAGAAGTCGCTGGGGAGCAGTTCTTC. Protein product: CASSQEVAGEQFF.

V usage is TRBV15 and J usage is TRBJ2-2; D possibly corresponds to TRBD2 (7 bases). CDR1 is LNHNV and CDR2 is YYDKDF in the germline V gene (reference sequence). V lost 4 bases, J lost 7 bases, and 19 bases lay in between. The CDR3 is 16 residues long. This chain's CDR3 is CATSKARGAKIGELFF. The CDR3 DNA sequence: TGTGCCACCAGCAAGGCCCGGGGGGCGAAGATCGGGGAGCTGTTTTTT.

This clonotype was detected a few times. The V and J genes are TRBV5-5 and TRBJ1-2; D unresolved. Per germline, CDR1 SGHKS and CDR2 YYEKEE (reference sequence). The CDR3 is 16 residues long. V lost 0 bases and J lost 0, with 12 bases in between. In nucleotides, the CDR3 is TGTGCCAGCAGCTTGGAGGTCCACGCATCTAACTATGGCTACACCTTC. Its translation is CASSLEVHASNYGYTF.

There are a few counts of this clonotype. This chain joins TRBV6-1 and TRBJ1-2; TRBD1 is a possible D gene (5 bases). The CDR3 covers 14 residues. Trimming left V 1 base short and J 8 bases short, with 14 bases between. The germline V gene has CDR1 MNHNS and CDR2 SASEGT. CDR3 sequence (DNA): TGTGCCAGCAGTGAAGTTGGAGGGGACGGCGGCTACACCTTC. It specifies CASSEVGGDGGYTF.